Below, one T cell receptor (beta chain) is given with its context. The sample belongs to a study of shared clonotypes between healthy human individuals. Deletions cut 3 bases from V and 2 bases from J, with 19 bases between. Germline values: CDR1 SGHRS, CDR2 YFSETQ. This CDR3 has 17 amino acids. The repertoire was sequenced with immunoSEQ multiplex PCR; TCRdb's copy has only in-frame clones and lacks some. The sample consists of about 2 million clones, about 95% of them appearing once. The clonotype comes from a man aged 18 to 29 in good health. Sequencing used naive CD4+ T cells sorted from blood. The subset denotes: CD45RA+ positively selected. This chain connects TRBV5-1 to TRBJ2-3; D assignment may be TRBD1 or TRBD2 (5 bases each). CDR3 sequence: CASSSIRDDLNTDTQYF. In nucleotides, the CDR3 is TGCGCCAGCAGCTCTATTAGGGACGACCTTAACACAGATACGCAGTATTTT.